Listed below are T cell receptor beta chains from one sample, sequenced in a study of type 1 and type 2 diabetes patients. TCRdb independently ran MiXCR on the multiplex PCR reads; one entry per CDR3 protein. In the table there are fewer than 300,000 distinct CDR3 sequences, roughly 44% of which are singletons. The specimen was peripheral blood mononuclear cells (PBMCs). These receptors all stem from a man younger than 35 with type 2 diabetes. Each CDR3 is given with its conserved first and last residue. Fields, in order: V gene, J gene, clone size, D gene, CDR3 DNA, CDR3 protein. D genes are given only for firm matches. The size of a clone is reported for some rows only, either as once, few or many, or as a class for expanded clones.

v_gene: TRBV20-1
j_gene: TRBJ2-7
abundance: NA
d_gene: NA
CDR3nt: TGCAGTGCTAGCGACAGGAGCCACGAGCAGTACTTC
CDR3aa: CSASDRSHEQYF

v_gene: TRBV29-1
j_gene: TRBJ2-7
abundance: NA
d_gene: NA
CDR3nt: TGCAGCGTAGGGGAAACGACCTACGAGCAGTACTTC
CDR3aa: CSVGETTYEQYF

v_gene: TRBV4-1
j_gene: TRBJ2-5
abundance: NA
d_gene: NA
CDR3nt: TGCGCCAGCAGCCAAGTATACGAAGAGACCCAGTACTTC
CDR3aa: CASSQVYEETQYF

v_gene: TRBV20-1
j_gene: TRBJ2-7
abundance: NA
d_gene: TRBD1
CDR3nt: TGCAGTGCCACGGGACAGACAATCTACGAGCAGTACTTC
CDR3aa: CSATGQTIYEQYF

v_gene: TRBV7-9
j_gene: TRBJ2-2
abundance: few
d_gene: NA
CDR3nt: TGTGCCAGCAGACCAGGTGGGGTGGGCACCGGGGAGCTGTTTTTT
CDR3aa: CASRPGGVGTGELFF

v_gene: TRBV7-2
j_gene: TRBJ1-1
abundance: NA
d_gene: TRBD1
CDR3nt: TGTGCCAGCAGCTTAAAAGGGACAGGAGGAATGAATGAAGCTTTCTTT
CDR3aa: CASSLKGTGGMNEAFF

v_gene: TRBV4-3
j_gene: TRBJ1-6
abundance: NA
d_gene: NA
CDR3nt: TGCGCCAGCAGCCAAGACGGACGGAAAAATTCACCCCTCCACTTT
CDR3aa: CASSQDGRKNSPLHF

v_gene: TRBV27
j_gene: TRBJ2-1
abundance: NA
d_gene: TRBD2
CDR3nt: TGTGCCAGCATTCTGGCCTCAGCGGGAGCCAAATACAATGAGCAGTTCTTC
CDR3aa: CASILASAGAKYNEQFF

v_gene: TRBV7-6
j_gene: TRBJ2-5
abundance: NA
d_gene: NA
CDR3nt: TGTGCCAGCAGCTTAGTGGTTGGGGGGGAGACCCAGTACTTC
CDR3aa: CASSLVVGGETQYF

v_gene: TRBV5-1
j_gene: TRBJ1-2
abundance: NA
d_gene: TRBD1
CDR3nt: TGCGCCAGCAGCCCCGGGACAGGGATCGGTGGCTACACCTTC
CDR3aa: CASSPGTGIGGYTF

v_gene: TRBV27
j_gene: TRBJ2-7
abundance: NA
d_gene: TRBD2
CDR3nt: TGTGCCAGCAGTTCACTAGCGGGAATCTCCTACGAGCAGTACTTC
CDR3aa: CASSSLAGISYEQYF

v_gene: TRBV4-1
j_gene: TRBJ2-5
abundance: NA
d_gene: NA
CDR3nt: TGCGCCAGCAGCCAAGTTGCCCGCAATCTGGAGACCCAGTACTTC
CDR3aa: CASSQVARNLETQYF

v_gene: TRBV20-1
j_gene: TRBJ1-2
abundance: NA
d_gene: NA
CDR3nt: TGCAGTGCTAGAGGCCAGGCGTTTTACACCTTC
CDR3aa: CSARGQAFYTF

v_gene: TRBV27
j_gene: TRBJ2-7
abundance: NA
d_gene: NA
CDR3nt: TGTGCCAGCAGACCCGGACAGCCAGGCACCTACGAGCAGTACTTC
CDR3aa: CASRPGQPGTYEQYF

v_gene: TRBV9
j_gene: TRBJ2-2
abundance: NA
d_gene: TRBD2
CDR3nt: TGTGCCAGCAGCGTAGAGGCGGGGGGCGGCACCGGGGAGCTGTTTTTT
CDR3aa: CASSVEAGGGTGELFF

v_gene: TRBV20-1
j_gene: TRBJ2-5
abundance: NA
d_gene: TRBD2
CDR3nt: TGCAGTGCTAGAGTGCTAGCGGGGGGTGGAGAGACCCAGTACTTC
CDR3aa: CSARVLAGGGETQYF

v_gene: TRBV4-1
j_gene: TRBJ1-1
abundance: once
d_gene: NA
CDR3nt: TGCGCCAGCAGCCAAGGATTCGTGAACACTGAAGCTTTCTTT
CDR3aa: CASSQGFVNTEAFF

v_gene: TRBV6-6
j_gene: TRBJ2-5
abundance: once
d_gene: NA
CDR3nt: TGTGCCAGCAGCTTAGCGCTCGAGTTGCAAGAGACCCAGTACTTC
CDR3aa: CASSLALELQETQYF

v_gene: TRBV6-5
j_gene: TRBJ1-2
abundance: few
d_gene: NA
CDR3nt: TGTGCCTGCTCAGGAAGCTATGGCTACACCTTC
CDR3aa: CACSGSYGYTF

v_gene: TRBV30
j_gene: TRBJ1-1
abundance: NA
d_gene: TRBD1
CDR3nt: TGTGCCGGACTTAGACAGGGGAAGACTGAAGCTTTCTTT
CDR3aa: CAGLRQGKTEAFF

v_gene: TRBV27
j_gene: TRBJ2-7
abundance: NA
d_gene: NA
CDR3nt: TGTGCCAGCAGTGTGTTTGCGGGGAGCTCCTACGAGCAGTACTTC
CDR3aa: CASSVFAGSSYEQYF

v_gene: TRBV6-5
j_gene: TRBJ1-6
abundance: NA
d_gene: TRBD1
CDR3nt: TGTGCCAGCAGTCCCGGACAGGGCATCGATTCACCCCTCCACTTT
CDR3aa: CASSPGQGIDSPLHF

v_gene: TRBV27
j_gene: TRBJ2-5
abundance: NA
d_gene: NA
CDR3nt: TGTGCCAGCAGTTTACGGGGGCTTAGAGAGACCCAGTACTTC
CDR3aa: CASSLRGLRETQYF

v_gene: TRBV5-1
j_gene: TRBJ1-1
abundance: NA
d_gene: NA
CDR3nt: TGCGCCAGCAGCCGCGGGGGGGGCACTGAAGCTTTCTTT
CDR3aa: CASSRGGGTEAFF

v_gene: TRBV12-3/TRBV12-4
j_gene: TRBJ2-7
abundance: NA
d_gene: NA
CDR3nt: TGTGCCAGCAGTGAAAACCCCGGGCAGGGGGAGCAGTACTTC
CDR3aa: CASSENPGQGEQYF

v_gene: TRBV30
j_gene: TRBJ1-2
abundance: NA
d_gene: NA
CDR3nt: TGTGCTCCGGGGGTCGGTTACGGCTACACCTTC
CDR3aa: CAPGVGYGYTF

v_gene: TRBV6-5
j_gene: TRBJ2-7
abundance: NA
d_gene: TRBD1
CDR3nt: TGTGCCAGCAGAACAGGGGATGACCACGAGCAGTACTTC
CDR3aa: CASRTGDDHEQYF

v_gene: TRBV4-2
j_gene: TRBJ2-7
abundance: few
d_gene: NA
CDR3nt: TGTGCCAGCAGCCGGGGGGCAGACCAAACCTACGAGCAGTACTTC
CDR3aa: CASSRGADQTYEQYF